Each of the 28 T cell receptor beta chains below was sequenced from the same sample in a study of control samples from healthy donors and cancer patients. Here immunoSEQ multiplex PCR was the method, and the copy in TCRdb shows in-frame clones only, minus some. The top ten hold over 1% of the sample, which has just over 90,000 clones, about 85% seen once. The sequencing input was blood. These TCRs come from a woman aged 45-65 years in good health.

The chain uses TRBV11-2 and TRBJ1-3; D not certain. This CDR3 comprises 15 residues. Trimming removed 4 bases from V and 0 bases from J, with 10 bases in between. CDR1 is SGHAT, CDR2 FQNNGV, per germline. The CDR3 loop is CASSSLLRSGNTIYF. CDR3 bases: TGTGCCAGCAGCTCCCTTCTACGCTCTGGAAACACCATATATTTT.

The V gene is TRBV11-2, the J gene TRBJ2-1; weak D call: TRBD2 (7 bases). The CDR3 has 15 amino acids. The V gene lost 2 bases and the J gene lost 7 bases, with 15 bases spanning the gap. In germline, CDR1 is SGHAT, CDR2 FQNNGV. CDR3 region: CASSLYGGPRNEQFF. CDR3 DNA: TGTGCCAGCAGCTTATACGGGGGGCCCAGGAATGAGCAGTTCTTC.

The chain has TRBV6-5 and TRBJ2-7; D unresolved. Trimming took off 5 bases at V and 7 bases at J, with 15 bases between the two ends. Germline CDR1 MNHEY, CDR2 SVGAGI. The CDR3 totals 13 residues. The CDR3 region has the DNA TGTGCCAGCAGTCCCGACGCCCGTCGGGAGCAGTACTTC. This sequence encodes CASSPDARREQYF.

This sequence joins TRBV7-9 and TRBJ1-2, with D tentatively TRBD1 (5 bases). Trimming left V 5 bases short and J 7 bases short, with 23 bases between. CDR3 length: 16 amino acids. In germline, CDR1 is SEHNR, CDR2 FQNEAQ (reference sequence). The CDR3 loop is CASSLSRAGRGGGYTF. In DNA, the CDR3 is TGTGCCAGCAGCCTATCCCGGGCAGGGCGGGGAGGTGGCTACACCTTC.

The J gene is TRBJ1-3, the V gene TRBV18; 10 positions match TRBD1. The CDR3 has 19 residues. Germline values: CDR1 KGHSH, CDR2 LQKENI. Trimming took 4 bases from V and 0 from J; bases not matched to a gene: 12. CDR3 sequence: CASSRSTGGYQSSGNTIYF. The CDR3 bases are TGTGCCAGCTCACGGTCGACAGGGGGCTACCAGAGCTCTGGAAACACCATATATTTT.

The genes are TRBV29-1 and TRBJ1-6; D not resolved. Looked up from germline, CDR1 is SQVTM and CDR2 is ANQGSEA. Trimming shortened V by 6 bases and J by 2 bases, and 14 bases separated the two germline ends. The CDR3 spans 15 residues. In DNA, the CDR3 is TGCAGCGTCCGCCTGGGCGGCACCTATAATTCACCCCTCCACTTT. Protein product: CSVRLGGTYNSPLHF.

This clone was recorded only once. The chain has TRBV6-5 and TRBJ2-3; possible D gene TRBD2, 5 bases. The CDR3 consists of 15 residues. The V and J ends lost 7 bases and 2 bases respectively, with 16 bases between them. Germline V CDR1 and CDR2: MNHEY, SVGAGI. CDR3 DNA sequence: TGTGCCAGCACCAGAACTAGACCAGCCACAGATACGCAGTATTTT. The encoded protein is CASTRTRPATDTQYF.

This sequence joins TRBV5-1 and TRBJ2-6; no clear D. Trimming shortened V by 4 bases and J by 0 bases, and 8 bases separated the two germline ends. CDR3 size: 15 residues. Germline V CDR1 and CDR2: SGHRS, YFSETQ. The CDR3 reads CASSLQTSGANVLTF. DNA of the CDR3: TGCGCCAGCAGCCTCCAGACCTCTGGGGCCAACGTCCTGACTTTC.

The V and J genes are TRBV2 and TRBJ2-1; 13 bases map to TRBD2. CDR3 length: 16 amino acids. Germline V gene sequence: CDR1 SNHLY, CDR2 FYNNEI. J lost 5 bases, V lost 2 bases, and 3 bases had no gene match. CDR3 protein: CASSEQGLAGHNEQFF. CDR3 nucleotide sequence: TGTGCCAGCAGTGAACAGGGACTAGCGGGGCACAATGAGCAGTTCTTC.

V is TRBV7-6 and J is TRBJ2-7; 11 bases are a match to TRBD2. The V segment lost 4 bases and the J segment 7 bases; nucleotides outside the gene matches: 6. Germline values: CDR1 SGHVS, CDR2 FNYEAQ. CDR3 size: 14 residues. As DNA, the CDR3 is TGTGCCAGCAGCTCTGGGACTAGCGGTTTGGAGCAGTACTTC. This sequence encodes CASSSGTSGLEQYF.

J is TRBJ1-5 and V is TRBV7-8, with a possible D match to TRBD1 (6 bases). This CDR3 contains 18 residues. Trimming shortened V by 5 bases and J by 0 bases, and 20 bases separated the two germline ends. Germline V gives CDR1 SGHVS, CDR2 FQNEAQ. CDR3 residues: CASSPEGGAGYSNQPQHF. CDR3 DNA sequence: TGTGCCAGCAGCCCCGAAGGGGGGGCGGGATATAGCAATCAGCCCCAGCATTTT.

Here the CDR3 reads CASSPSGGNTEAFF. The CDR3 DNA reads TGTGCCAGCTCACCAAGCGGCGGAAACACTGAAGCTTTCTTT. The chain couples TRBV18 to TRBJ1-1; D not certain. CDR1 and CDR2 from the germline V gene are KGHSH and LQKENI. V lost 2 bases and J lost 2, with 9 bases in between. The CDR3 is 14 amino acids.

The rearrangement joins TRBV5-1 to TRBJ2-5, with D perhaps matching TRBD2 (6 bases). The CDR3 sequence is 13 residues long. Germline V CDR1 and CDR2: SGHRS, YFSETQ. Trimming removed 3 bases at V and 0 bases at J, with 6 bases between. The CDR3 DNA is TGCGCCAGCAGCTCGGGAGACCAAGAGACCCAGTACTTC. Translated, it gives CASSSGDQETQYF.

The chain links TRBV7-8 to TRBJ2-1, with 7 bases aligning to TRBD1. This CDR3 has 15 residues. After removal of 5 bases from V and 6 bases from J, the junction contained 10 bases not matched to a gene. Germline lookup yields CDR1 SGHVS and CDR2 FQNEAQ. CDR3 sequence reads: CASSPRGFRVNEQFF. The CDR3 nucleotides read TGTGCCAGCAGCCCCAGGGGGTTTAGGGTCAATGAGCAGTTCTTC.

The gene calls are TRBV5-6 and TRBJ2-7; D ambiguous. V lost 1 base, J lost 6 bases, and 11 bases lay in between. The CDR3 has 13 residues. Looked up from germline, CDR1 is SGHDT and CDR2 is YYEEEE. The CDR3 spells CASSLPPRGEQYF. DNA for the CDR3: TGTGCCAGCAGCTTGCCGCCTAGAGGCGAGCAGTACTTC.

The V call is TRBV6-1, the J call TRBJ2-7, with 7 bases identical to TRBD2. The germline V gene encodes CDR1 MNHNS and CDR2 SASEGT. This CDR3 has 15 residues. The junction had 6 bases not matched to a gene; V was cut back by 2 bases and J by 2 bases. The CDR3 region is CASSEPSGYPYEQYF. The CDR3 coding sequence is TGTGCCAGCAGTGAACCTAGCGGTTACCCCTACGAGCAGTACTTC.

Written as DNA, the CDR3 is TGTGCCAGCAGTTTCGACGACCCGGGGAATGAGCAGTTCTTC. It is translated as CASSFDDPGNEQFF. The V gene is TRBV28, the J gene TRBJ2-1; D is perhaps TRBD2 (5 bases). Per germline, CDR1 MDHEN and CDR2 SYDVKM. V was shortened by 3 bases and J by 7 bases, with 13 bases between the two germline ends. CDR3 length: 14 residues.

In this sample, this clone turned up once. The chain joins TRBV6-6 to TRBJ2-5; 10 nucleotides align to TRBD1. With V trimmed by 5 bases and J by 1 base, 7 bases remained unmatched. The CDR3 has 16 residues. The germline V gene encodes CDR1 MNHNY and CDR2 SVGAGI (reference sequence). This CDR3 reads CASSTKDRGAQETQYF. The CDR3 nucleotides are TGTGCCAGCAGTACCAAGGACAGGGGGGCCCAAGAGACCCAGTACTTC.

This rearrangement joins TRBV27 to TRBJ2-3; tentative D call: TRBD2 (5 bases). The germline CDR1 and CDR2 sequences are MNHEY and SMNVEV (reference sequence). The CDR3 consists of 15 residues. The V end was cut by 5 bases, the J end by 2 bases, with 14 bases between. For the CDR3, the DNA is TGTGCCAGCAGTCCTACTAGGAGGAACACAGATACGCAGTATTTT. Translating it yields CASSPTRRNTDTQYF.

The chain has TRBV11-2 and TRBJ2-1; perhaps TRBD2 as D (6 bases). Trimming removed 3 bases at V and 2 bases at J, with 20 bases between. Per germline, CDR1 SGHAT and CDR2 FQNNGV. This CDR3 spans 18 amino acids. The CDR3 nucleotides read TGTGCCAGCAGCTTGTACTCGGGCGGGGTCGGCCCCTACAATGAGCAGTTCTTC. Translation: CASSLYSGGVGPYNEQFF.

The chain joins TRBV13 to TRBJ2-5; D is ambiguous. This CDR3 has 13 residues. Per germline, CDR1 PRHDT and CDR2 FYEKMQ (reference sequence). The germline V and J ends were trimmed by 1 base and 0 bases, with 3 bases remaining between them. The CDR3 coding sequence is TGTGCCAGCAGCTTAGCCCACCAAGAGACCCAGTACTTC. Protein: CASSLAHQETQYF.

The chain combines TRBV6-1 with TRBJ1-3; TRBD1 is a possible D gene (5 bases). Germline CDR1 is MNHNS and CDR2 is SASEGT. The CDR3 is 15 residues long. V was cut by 1 base and J by 0 bases, with 7 bases left in between. This CDR3 reads CASSEGRASGNTIYF. In DNA, the CDR3 is TGTGCCAGCAGTGAAGGCAGGGCCTCTGGAAACACCATATATTTT.

This rearrangement joins TRBV7-2 to TRBJ2-3; D gene unclear. Germline CDR1 SGHTA, CDR2 FQGNSA. With 4 bases removed from V and 6 bases from J, the gap between germline ends came to 8 bases. The CDR3 runs 12 residues. The CDR3 sequence is CASSSSSDTQYF. Here the CDR3 DNA reads TGTGCCAGCAGCTCCTCTTCCGATACGCAGTATTTT.

The chain joins TRBV4-2 to TRBJ1-3; 8 bases agree with TRBD1. Germline lookup yields CDR1 LGHNA and CDR2 YNFKEQ. With 4 bases clipped from V and 4 bases from J, the junction kept 12 bases outside the gene matches. The CDR3 covers 17 residues. DNA for the CDR3: TGTGCCAGCAGCCCTGGGGCGACAGGGGTTACCGGAAACACCATATATTTT. This codes for CASSPGATGVTGNTIYF.

The V gene is TRBV28, the J gene TRBJ1-1; unclear D gene. In germline, CDR1 is MDHEN, CDR2 SYDVKM. This CDR3 comprises 13 residues. This CDR3 reads CATIINLNTEAFF. CDR3 in DNA: TGTGCGACTATTATCAACCTGAACACTGAAGCTTTCTTT.

This clone was seen more than once but under ten times. The chain carries TRBV28 and TRBJ2-2; no clear D gene. There are 11 residues in the CDR3. Germline CDR1 is MDHEN and CDR2 is SYDVKM. Trimming took 1 base from V and 7 from J, leaving 1 base between them. The CDR3 region is CASSLFGELFF. Written as DNA, the CDR3 is TGTGCCAGCAGTTTATTCGGGGAGCTGTTTTTT. The full variable domain, with the rest looked up from reference TRBV28 and TRBJ2-2, is DVKVTQSSRYLVKRTGEKVFLECVQDMDHENMFWYRQDPGLGLRLIYFSYDVKMKEKGDIPEGYSVSREKKERFSLILESASTNQTSMYLCASSLFGELFFGEGSRLTVL.

V usage is TRBV11-3 and J usage is TRBJ2-3; D unclear. Trimming shortened V by 5 bases and J by 4 bases, and 7 bases separated the two germline ends. The CDR3 has 12 residues. Germline loops: CDR1 SGHNT, CDR2 YENEEA. The CDR3 is CASSPRSDTQYF. In DNA, the CDR3 is TGTGCCAGCAGCCCTCGATCAGATACGCAGTATTTT.

This clone was picked up a small number of times. J is TRBJ1-4 and V is TRBV4-1; 7 bases match TRBD1. The CDR3 contains 20 residues. The germline gives CDR1 MGHRA, CDR2 YSYEKL. V was pared by 1 base and J by 7 bases, with 21 bases of the junction left unmatched. CDR3 nucleotide sequence: TGCGCCAGCAGCCAAGGGGTCATGAGACAGGGCCTCATAGGGGCTGAAAAACTGTTTTTT. Translated: CASSQGVMRQGLIGAEKLFF.